This TCR beta chain was identified during a study of blood T cell repertoires in COVID-19. Trimming at V came to 4 bases and at J to 4 bases, leaving 7 bases not matched to a gene. Germline V gives CDR1 LGHDT, CDR2 YNNKEL (reference sequence). The CDR3 sequence is 16 residues long. Sequenced by immunoSEQ multiplex PCR; TCRdb stores in-frame clones only, minus some. Of about 73,000 clones listed, roughly four fifths are singletons. Specimen: peripheral blood. This sequence originates from a man between 65 and 79 years old with COVID-19, enrolled during active disease. The J gene is TRBJ2-1, the V gene TRBV3-1 (or the pseudogene TRBV3-2); 10 bases are a match to TRBD2. CDR3 coding DNA: TGTGCCAGCAGCCCTAGCGGACTAGCGGCGTACAATGAGCAGTTCTTC. Translating it yields CASSPSGLAAYNEQFF.